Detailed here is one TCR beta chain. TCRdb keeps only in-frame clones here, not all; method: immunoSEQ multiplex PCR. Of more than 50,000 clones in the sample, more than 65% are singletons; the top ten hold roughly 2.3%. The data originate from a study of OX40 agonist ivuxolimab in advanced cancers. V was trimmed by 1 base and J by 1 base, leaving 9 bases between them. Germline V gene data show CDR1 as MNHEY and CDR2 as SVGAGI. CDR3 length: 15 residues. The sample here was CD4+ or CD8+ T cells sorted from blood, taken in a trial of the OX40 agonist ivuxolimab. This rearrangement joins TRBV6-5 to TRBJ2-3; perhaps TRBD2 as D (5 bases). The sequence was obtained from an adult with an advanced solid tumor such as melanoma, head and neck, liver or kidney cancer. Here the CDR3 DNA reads TGTGCCAGCAGTTACTTAGCGAGCCGCACAGATACGCAGTATTTT. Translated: CASSYLASRTDTQYF.